Below are 31 T cell receptor beta chains sequenced from a single sample in a study of T cell repertoires and HLA-DP antigens. Here immunoSEQ multiplex PCR was the method, and the copy in TCRdb shows in-frame clones only, minus some. The profile shows about 110,000 clones, 80% to 95% of them singletons. For these receptors, no antigen is known. The sample taken for sequencing was CD4+ T cells from PBMCs. Receptors were obtained from a woman in her late teens or twenties in good health and CMV-seronegative.

There are a few counts of this clone. The chain carries TRBV7-8 and TRBJ2-7; D not certain. Germline V gene sequence: CDR1 SGHVS, CDR2 FQNEAQ. The CDR3 contains 13 residues. V lost 2 bases and J lost 0, with 5 bases in between. The CDR3 reads CASSLRVSYEQYV. CDR3 in DNA: TGTGCCAGCAGCTTAAGGGTCTCCTACGAGCAGTACGTC.

This clone has just a few counts. The chain employs TRBV7-9 and TRBJ1-4, with TRBD1 matching over 8 bases. Germline CDR1 reads SEHNR; CDR2 reads FQNEAQ (reference sequence). V dropped 6 bases and J dropped 5; count of bases not matched to a gene: 2. The CDR3 loop spans 13 amino acids. The CDR3 DNA follows: TGTGCCAGCAGAGGACAGGGAAATGAAAAACTGTTTTTT. Its protein is CASRGQGNEKLFF.

This CDR3 is CSVVEGARTGELFF. The CDR3 nucleotides read TGCAGCGTTGTTGAGGGGGCTCGCACCGGGGAGCTGTTTTTT. V and J are TRBV29-1 and TRBJ2-2, with 7 bases identical to TRBD1. The germline V gene encodes CDR1 SQVTM and CDR2 ANQGSEA. The CDR3 spans 14 residues. The V gene end was trimmed by 4 bases and the J gene end by 4 bases; junction bases not matched to a gene: 6.

Concerning this clone: The sample carries other DNA sequences with the same CDR3. The V call is TRBV18, the J call TRBJ1-4; weak D call: TRBD1 (5 bases). V was trimmed by 6 bases and J by 10 bases, leaving 15 bases between them. The germline CDR1 and CDR2 sequences are KGHSH and LQKENI. CDR3 length equals 13 residues. The chain's CDR3 is CASSPSQGGKLFF. DNA for the CDR3: TGTGCCAGCTCCCCCTCGCAGGGAGGAAAACTGTTTTTT.

The chain employs TRBV18 and TRBJ1-2; 7 nucleotides line up with TRBD1. Germline V CDR1 and CDR2: KGHSH, LQKENI. This CDR3 is built from 15 residues. V shed 0 bases, J shed 2 bases, and the junction held 3 bases outside the gene matches. Here the CDR3 DNA reads TGTGCCAGCTCACCACCGGACAGGCAAAACTATGGCTACACCTTC. Protein product: CASSPPDRQNYGYTF.

The chain is built from TRBV7-2 and TRBJ1-2, with unresolved D. Trimming cost V 0 bases and J 4 bases, with 12 bases left between them. The germline gives CDR1 SGHTA, CDR2 FQGNSA. The CDR3 is made up of 15 amino acids. This chain's CDR3 is CASSLAAGEGYGYTF. CDR3 sequence (DNA): TGTGCCAGCAGCTTAGCGGCAGGAGAGGGCTATGGCTACACCTTC.

The DNA for the CDR3 is TGTGCCAGTAGCGCCGGGACAGGGGGCTATGGCTACACCTTC. This encodes CASSAGTGGYGYTF. The gene calls are TRBV19 and TRBJ1-2, with 11 bases fitting TRBD1. The length of the CDR3 is 14 residues. Germline trimming cut 6 bases from V and 4 bases from J; bases unmatched to any gene: 4. Germline lookup yields CDR1 LNHDA and CDR2 SQIVND (reference sequence).

The gene calls are TRBV6-6 and TRBJ2-1; D gene unclear. Germline-derived CDR1 and CDR2 are MNHNY and SVGAGI (reference sequence). V lost 0 bases, J lost 7 bases, and 13 bases lay in between. The length of the CDR3 is 15 residues. CDR3 nucleotides: TGTGCCAGCAGTTACTCGGGATTCCCCTGGAATGAGCAGTTCTTC. This translates into CASSYSGFPWNEQFF.

The chain couples TRBV6-6 to TRBJ1-1, with no clear D. V gave up 6 bases and J gave up 8 bases, with 13 bases separating them. Germline CDR1 and CDR2: MNHNY and SVGAGI (reference sequence). The CDR3 sequence is 12 residues long. The CDR3 here is CASSQANPEAFF. In DNA, the CDR3 is TGTGCCAGCAGCCAAGCTAATCCGGAAGCTTTCTTT.

This sequence joins TRBV18 and TRBJ2-1; D not resolved. Germline V lookup: CDR1 KGHSH, CDR2 LQKENI. The CDR3 length is 16 residues. Trimming cost V 8 bases and J 3 bases, with 20 bases left between them. CDR3 loop: CASQELFQSFYNEQFF. The CDR3 DNA is TGTGCCAGCCAGGAGCTTTTCCAAAGCTTCTACAATGAGCAGTTCTTC.

V usage is TRBV19 and J usage is TRBJ2-3; no definite D call. Germline lookup yields CDR1 LNHDA and CDR2 SQIVND (reference sequence). The CDR3 runs to 15 residues. V was cut by 2 bases and J by 2 bases, with 11 bases left in between. In DNA, the CDR3 is TGTGCCAGTAGTATATTCGTGATGAACACAGATACGCAGTATTTT. It is translated as CASSIFVMNTDTQYF.

The chain links TRBV5-6 to TRBJ2-3; D perhaps matches TRBD1 (6 bases). The V and J ends lost 2 bases and 0 bases respectively, with 10 bases between them. Germline values: CDR1 SGHDT, CDR2 YYEEEE. CDR3 length: 15 amino acids. The CDR3 reads CASSLGRGSTDTQYF. CDR3 sequence (DNA): TGTGCCAGCAGCTTAGGCAGGGGTAGCACAGATACGCAGTATTTT.

The rearrangement joins TRBV28 to TRBJ1-5; 8 positions agree with TRBD1. This CDR3 comprises 17 residues. CDR1 is MDHEN and CDR2 is SYDVKM in the germline V gene. V lost 6 bases and J lost 0; bases outside the gene matches: 10. CDR3 nucleotides: TGTGCCAGCAGCATCAGGGGACAGGACTATAGCAATCAGCCCCAGCATTTT. Its translation: CASSIRGQDYSNQPQHF.

V is TRBV23-1 and J is TRBJ1-5; 8 positions agree with TRBD1. TRBV23-1 is treated as an ORF (open reading frame) with a function not yet certain. The CDR3 is made up of 16 amino acids. The V and J ends lost 8 bases and 0 bases, in that order; junction bases with no gene match: 9. CDR3 in amino acids: CASGGTGPYSNQPQHF. CDR3 nucleotide sequence: TGCGCCAGCGGGGGGACAGGTCCGTATAGCAATCAGCCCCAGCATTTT.

The DNA of the CDR3 is TGTGCCAGTAGTATGACAGGGGATAGCAATCAGCCCCAGCATTTT. Its translation is CASSMTGDSNQPQHF. The rearrangement uses TRBV19 and TRBJ1-5; 8 bases line up with TRBD1. The CDR3 has 15 residues. With V trimmed by 3 bases and J by 0 bases, 1 base remained unmatched. Per germline, CDR1 LNHDA and CDR2 SQIVND (reference sequence).

This chain links TRBV6-1 with TRBJ1-2; D remains ambiguous. V dropped 7 bases and J dropped 14 bases, with 29 bases sitting between them. The CDR3 contains 15 residues. The germline V gene has CDR1 MNHNS and CDR2 SASEGT. CDR3 coding DNA: TGTGCCAGCAACCGCGGTACGAAGACCGAGGAGGGATGGACCTTC. Encoded protein: CASNRGTKTEEGWTF.

The genes are TRBV28 and TRBJ2-7; 14 bases map to TRBD2. Germline values: CDR1 MDHEN, CDR2 SYDVKM. Trimming took 4 bases from V and 3 from J; bases not matched to a gene: 5. The CDR3 is made up of 16 amino acids. The CDR3 here is CASSSPGLAGGYEQYF. For the CDR3, the DNA is TGTGCCAGCAGTTCCCCCGGACTAGCGGGAGGCTACGAGCAGTACTTC.

The chain uses TRBV5-4 and TRBJ2-5; 9 bases line up with TRBD2. There are 15 residues in the CDR3. Trimming at V came to 4 bases and at J to 0 bases, leaving 4 bases not matched to a gene. Germline V CDR1 and CDR2: SGHNT, YYREEE (reference sequence). Written as DNA, the CDR3 is TGTGCCAGCAGCGCGACTAGCGGAAACCAAGAGACCCAGTACTTC. Translating it yields CASSATSGNQETQYF. Drawing the rest from reference TRBV5-4 and TRBJ2-5, the complete variable domain is ETGVTQSPTHLIKTRGQQVTLRCSSQSGHNTVSWYQQALGQGPQFIFQYYREEENGRGNFPPRFSGLQFPNYSSELNVNALELDDSALYLCASSATSGNQETQYFGPGTRLLVL.

The V call is TRBV28, the J call TRBJ2-5; weak D call: TRBD1 (7 bases). The germline V and J ends were trimmed by 5 bases and 2 bases, with 18 bases remaining between them. Germline V gene data show CDR1 as MDHEN and CDR2 as SYDVKM. The CDR3 is 16 residues long. Written as DNA, the CDR3 is TGTGCCAGCAGTCACCAGGGGGGACGGGGGCAAGAGACCCAGTACTTC. This translates into CASSHQGGRGQETQYF.

J is TRBJ2-5 and V is TRBV9; D uncertain. Germline V gene data show CDR1 as SGDLS and CDR2 as YYNGEE. V was shortened by 2 bases and J by 4 bases, with 15 bases between the two germline ends. The CDR3 covers 15 residues. CDR3 nucleotides: TGTGCCAGCAGCGTTTCGGTCCTCGGTGGAGAGACCCAGTACTTC. Its protein product is CASSVSVLGGETQYF.

The gene calls are TRBV28 and TRBJ2-5, with D uncertain. Germline values: CDR1 MDHEN, CDR2 SYDVKM. V lost 5 bases to trimming and J lost 2 bases, with 9 bases between them. This CDR3 comprises 13 residues. CDR3 protein: CASSMTSQETQYF. In nucleotides, the CDR3 is TGTGCCAGCAGTATGACATCTCAAGAGACCCAGTACTTC.

The V gene is TRBV5-1, the J gene TRBJ1-2, with TRBD1 as a possible D gene (5 bases). V was clipped by 4 bases and J by 3 bases, with 10 bases between them. CDR1 and CDR2 (germline): SGHRS, YFSETQ. The CDR3 sequence is 13 residues long. CDR3 nucleotides: TGCGCCAGCAGCGGGACGGAACACTATGGCTACACCTTC. This gives the protein CASSGTEHYGYTF. The variable domain in full, completed from reference TRBV5-1 and TRBJ1-2, reads KAGVTQTPRYLIKTRGQQVTLSCSPISGHRSVSWYQQTPGQGLQFLFEYFSETQRNKGNFPGRFSGRQFSNSRSEMNVSTLELGDSALYLCASSGTEHYGYTFGSGTRLTVV.

The chain uses TRBV7-9 and TRBJ1-1; the D is unclear. V was cut by 1 base and J by 6 bases, with 18 bases left in between. Germline CDR1 and CDR2: SEHNR and FQNEAQ (reference sequence). The CDR3 length is 16 residues. The CDR3 DNA follows: TGTGCCAGCAGCTTAGTTTTTGGGCAGGTGGGGTCTGAAGCTTTCTTT. This encodes CASSLVFGQVGSEAFF.

Of note for this clone: The junction departs from the called germline gene at one end, perhaps through a read error. V and J are TRBV7-7 and TRBJ2-2; D call uncertain. From germline, CDR1 is SSHAT and CDR2 FNYEAQ (reference sequence). The CDR3 is 17 residues long. CDR3 in amino acids: CASSSSFGRRNTGELFF. Here the CDR3 DNA reads TGTGCTAGCAGCTCCTCCTTCGGCAGGAGGAACACCGGGGAGCTGTTTTTT.

The rearrangement joins TRBV30 to TRBJ2-2; D ambiguous. Deletions cut 7 bases from V and 0 bases from J, with 9 bases between. CDR3 length: 13 amino acids. CDR1 GTSNPN and CDR2 SVGIG come from the germline V gene (reference sequence). CDR3: CALNTPNTGELFF. The CDR3 coding sequence is TGTGCCTTAAACACCCCGAACACCGGGGAGCTGTTTTTT.

J is TRBJ2-2 and V is TRBV5-1; D may be TRBD1 (6 bases). The CDR3 sequence is 14 residues long. Germline values: CDR1 SGHRS, CDR2 YFSETQ. V lost 2 bases to trimming and J lost 8 bases, with 13 bases between them. CDR3: CASSLQGVPGELFF. CDR3 DNA sequence: TGCGCCAGCAGCTTACAGGGAGTACCGGGGGAGCTGTTTTTT.

V usage is TRBV9 and J usage is TRBJ1-2; the match to TRBD1 covers 7 bases. The V gene's germline CDR1 is SGDLS and CDR2 YYNGEE. V was pared by 4 bases and J by 2 bases, with 8 bases of the junction left unmatched. There are 15 residues in the CDR3. The CDR3: CASSPTLDRNYGYTF. CDR3 DNA: TGTGCCAGCAGCCCCACGTTGGACAGGAACTATGGCTACACCTTC.

This clone was found once. V usage is TRBV6-5 and J usage is TRBJ2-2; 8 positions match TRBD1. Trimming at V came to 2 bases and at J to 3 bases, leaving 5 bases not matched to a gene. CDR1 MNHEY and CDR2 SVGAGI come from the germline V gene. The CDR3 spans 16 residues. The chain's CDR3 is CASSYGQGADTGELFF. In nucleotides, the CDR3 is TGTGCCAGCAGTTACGGCCAGGGGGCCGACACCGGGGAGCTGTTTTTT.

The gene calls are TRBV7-3 and TRBJ1-1; 8 bases are shared with TRBD1. Looked up from germline, CDR1 is SGHTA and CDR2 is FQGTGA. The CDR3 has 14 residues. V lost 5 bases, J lost 4 bases, and 6 bases stayed unmatched. The CDR3 reads CASSQDRVATEAFF. The CDR3 DNA is TGTGCCAGCAGCCAGGACAGGGTCGCCACTGAAGCTTTCTTT.

The chain links TRBV5-6 to TRBJ2-3, with D hard to call. Trimming pared 4 bases from V and 1 base from J, leaving 13 bases between. The CDR3 runs 15 residues. Germline V lookup: CDR1 SGHDT, CDR2 YYEEEE. CDR3 protein: CASSQQDLGTDTQYF. The CDR3 nucleotides are TGTGCCAGCAGCCAGCAGGATCTGGGCACAGATACGCAGTATTTT.

The chain links TRBV25-1 to TRBJ2-5, with TRBD1 matching over 8 bases. The germline gives CDR1 MGHDK, CDR2 SYGVNS. This CDR3 has 14 amino acids. V dropped 5 bases and J dropped 3; count of bases not matched to a gene: 5. The CDR3 DNA follows: TGTGCCAGCAGTCCGGACAGGGTAGAAGAGACCCAGTACTTC. Its protein is CASSPDRVEETQYF.